This T cell receptor beta chain was documented in a study of identical twins. The study's findings and limits: The study found excess low generation probability among twin-shared out-of-frame alpha sequences. Researchers reported weaker excess twin sharing in beta out-of-frame sequences. Beta clonotypes that were abundant in cord blood contained fewer insertions, a pattern absent from memory repertoires.

TCRdb fed the 5' RACE reads into MiXCR, producing one record per CDR3 protein. The sample yields around 960,000 distinct CDR3 sequences, approximately 13% seen once. Healthy Caucasians made up all donors. About this clonotype itself: Its cognate antigen is unknown.

After removal of 5 bases from V and 7 bases from J, the junction contained 16 bases not matched to a gene. CDR3 length: 17 amino acids. Germline V gives CDR1 SGHAT, CDR2 FQNNGV. These same data were also listed under a study on yellow fever vaccine responses in identical twins.

The chain uses TRBV11-2 and TRBJ2-2; the match to TRBD1 covers 7 bases. The sequencing input was PBMCs. The sequence was collected from a woman younger than 35 in good health. CDR3 sequence: CASSRAMPTTGVGELFF. The CDR3 bases are TGTGCCAGCAGCCGCGCTATGCCTACTACAGGGGTCGGGGAGCTGTTTTTT.